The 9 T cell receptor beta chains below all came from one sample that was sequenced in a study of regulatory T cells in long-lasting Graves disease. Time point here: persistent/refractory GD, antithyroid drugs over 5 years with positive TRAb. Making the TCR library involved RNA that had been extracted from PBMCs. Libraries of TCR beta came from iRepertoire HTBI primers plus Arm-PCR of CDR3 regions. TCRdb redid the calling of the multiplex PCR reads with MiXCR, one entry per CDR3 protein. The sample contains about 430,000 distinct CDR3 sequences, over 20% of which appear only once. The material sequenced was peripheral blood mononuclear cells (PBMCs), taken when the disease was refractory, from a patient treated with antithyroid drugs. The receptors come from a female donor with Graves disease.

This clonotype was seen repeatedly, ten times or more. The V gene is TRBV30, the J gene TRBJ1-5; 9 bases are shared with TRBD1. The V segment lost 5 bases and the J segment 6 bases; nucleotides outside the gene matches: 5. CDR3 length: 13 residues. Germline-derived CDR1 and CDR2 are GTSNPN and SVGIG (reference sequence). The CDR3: CAWRTGASQPQHF. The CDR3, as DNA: TGTGCCTGGCGGACAGGGGCGAGTCAGCCCCAGCATTTT.

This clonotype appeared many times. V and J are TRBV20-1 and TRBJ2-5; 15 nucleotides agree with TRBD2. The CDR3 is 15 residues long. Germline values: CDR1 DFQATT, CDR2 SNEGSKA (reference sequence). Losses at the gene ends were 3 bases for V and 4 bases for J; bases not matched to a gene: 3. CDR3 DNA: TGCAGTGCTAGGACGGGACTAGCGGGAGGAGAGACCCAGTACTTC. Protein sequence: CSARTGLAGGETQYF.

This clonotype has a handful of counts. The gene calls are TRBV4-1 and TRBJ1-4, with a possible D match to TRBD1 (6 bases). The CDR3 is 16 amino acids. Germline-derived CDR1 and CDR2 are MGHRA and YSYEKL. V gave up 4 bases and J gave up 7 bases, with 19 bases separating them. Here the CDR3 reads CASSRAGGAEGEKLFF. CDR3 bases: TGCGCCAGCAGCCGCGCGGGGGGGGCGGAGGGTGAAAAACTGTTTTTT.

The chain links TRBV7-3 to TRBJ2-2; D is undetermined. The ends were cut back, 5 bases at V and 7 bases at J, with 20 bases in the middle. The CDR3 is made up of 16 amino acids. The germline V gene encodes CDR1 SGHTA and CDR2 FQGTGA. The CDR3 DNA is TGTGCCAGCAGCCTGTTCGCATCTCACACGGTCGGGGAGCTGTTTTTT. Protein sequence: CASSLFASHTVGELFF.

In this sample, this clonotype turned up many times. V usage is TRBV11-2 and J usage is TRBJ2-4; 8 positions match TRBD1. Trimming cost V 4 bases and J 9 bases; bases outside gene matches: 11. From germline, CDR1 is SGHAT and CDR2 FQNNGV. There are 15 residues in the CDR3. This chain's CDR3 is CASSSSGGLKPIQYF. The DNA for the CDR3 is TGTGCCAGCAGCTCCTCAGGGGGCCTTAAGCCCATTCAGTACTTC.

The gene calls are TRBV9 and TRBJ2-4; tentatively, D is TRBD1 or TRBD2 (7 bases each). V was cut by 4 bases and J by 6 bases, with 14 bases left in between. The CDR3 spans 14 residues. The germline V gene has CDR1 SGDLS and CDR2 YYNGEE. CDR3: CASSSDREGNIQYF. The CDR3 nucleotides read TGTGCCAGCAGCAGCGACAGGGAGGGAAACATTCAGTACTTC. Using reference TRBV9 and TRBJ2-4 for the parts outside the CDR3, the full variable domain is DSGVTQTPKHLITATGQRVTLRCSPRSGDLSVYWYQQSLDQGLQFLIQYYNGEERAKGNILERFSAQQFPDLHSELNLSSLELGDSALYFCASSSDREGNIQYFGAGTRLSVL.

The DNA of the CDR3 is TGTGCCAGCAGGCAGCGGGAGACGAACACCGGGGAGCTGTTTTTT. Protein: CASRQRETNTGELFF. The V call is TRBV7-3, the J call TRBJ2-2; 8 bases map to TRBD2. CDR3 length: 15 amino acids. Germline lookup yields CDR1 SGHTA and CDR2 FQGTGA. Trimming removed 6 bases from V and 0 bases from J; junction bases left unmatched: 3.

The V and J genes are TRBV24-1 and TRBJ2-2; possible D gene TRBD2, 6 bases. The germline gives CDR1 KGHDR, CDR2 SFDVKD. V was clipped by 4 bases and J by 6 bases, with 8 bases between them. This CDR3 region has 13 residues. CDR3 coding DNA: TGTGCCACCAGTGACGGGAGTCCCGGGGAGCTGTTTTTT. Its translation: CATSDGSPGELFF.

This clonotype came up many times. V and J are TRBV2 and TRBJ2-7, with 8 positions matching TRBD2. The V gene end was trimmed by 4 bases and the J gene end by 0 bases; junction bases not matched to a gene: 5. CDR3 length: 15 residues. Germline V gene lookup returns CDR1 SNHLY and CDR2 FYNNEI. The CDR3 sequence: CASSGETSASYEQYF. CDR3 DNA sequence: TGTGCCAGCAGTGGGGAGACTAGCGCCTCCTACGAGCAGTACTTC.